This T cell receptor beta chain derives from a study of cytomegalovirus exposure and HLA in healthy donors. Study at large: Researchers found that approximately 85% of over 350 genotyped donors fell within the Caucasian-associated ancestry cluster. The study's findings and limits: It was reportedly the case that the classifier diagnosed cytomegalovirus status with high specificity and sensitivity. By a later analysis, the bulk of CMV-associated TCR beta chains appeared HLA-restricted. Researchers had no immune exposure information except CMV serostatus available.

Vbeta (60) and Jbeta (13) primers were used in the PCR. Here immunoSEQ multiplex PCR was the method, and the copy in TCRdb shows in-frame clones only, minus some. The sample holds 200,000 to 250,000 clones; around 80% are singletons and the top ten take over 0.5%. Germline loops: CDR1 SGDLS, CDR2 YYNGEE. This CDR3 contains 13 residues. V gave up 2 bases and J gave up 5 bases, with 8 bases separating them. In the case of this clone: As yet, its antigen is unknown.

The sample was PBMCs. V is TRBV9 and J is TRBJ1-5, with D possibly being TRBD1 (6 bases). This clonotype originated in a woman aged 35 to 49 in good health and CMV-seronegative. DNA for the CDR3: TGTGCCAGCAGCGTCAGGGGAGATCAGCCCCAGCATTTT. It encodes CASSVRGDQPQHF.